Shown below are 26 T cell receptor beta chains from a single sample sequenced in a study of cytomegalovirus exposure and HLA in healthy donors. A multiplex PCR was run with 60 Vbeta primers and 13 Jbeta primers. TCRdb keeps only in-frame clones here, not all; method: immunoSEQ multiplex PCR. The repertoire holds around 67,000 clones, approximately 80% seen once, with about 8% in the top ten. The source material was PBMCs. Receptor source: a man aged 18-30 years in good health and CMV-seropositive.

This chain uses TRBV14 with TRBJ1-2; weak D call: TRBD1 (6 bases). The V end was cut by 0 bases, the J end by 4 bases, with 12 bases between. Germline CDR1 is SGHDN and CDR2 is FVKESK. The CDR3 loop spans 15 amino acids. CDR3: CASSQERGNLYGYTF. CDR3 DNA sequence: TGTGCCAGCAGCCAAGAGAGGGGGAACCTCTATGGCTACACCTTC.

This chain connects TRBV7-9 to TRBJ1-2; D uncertain. Trimming stripped 6 bases from V and 4 bases from J, with 15 bases between. Per germline, CDR1 SEHNR and CDR2 FQNEAQ (reference sequence). This CDR3 spans 14 amino acids. The CDR3 protein is CASRKAGNGYGYTF. CDR3 bases: TGTGCCAGCAGGAAGGCGGGGAACGGCTATGGCTACACCTTC. The full variable domain, rest sourced from reference TRBV7-9 and TRBJ1-2, is DTGVSQNPRHKITKRGQNVTFRCDPISEHNRLYWYRQTLGQGPEFLTYFQNEAQLEKSRLLSDRFSAERPKGSFSTLEIQRTEQGDSAMYLCASRKAGNGYGYTFGSGTRLTVV.

This clone was seen just once. The chain is built from TRBV7-8 and TRBJ1-6; no firm D call. The germline V and J ends were trimmed by 8 bases and 1 base, with 9 bases remaining between them. CDR3 size: 14 residues. Looked up from germline, CDR1 is SGHVS and CDR2 is FQNEAQ. CDR3 in amino acids: CASASGSYNSPLHF. The CDR3 DNA sequence: TGTGCCAGCGCCTCGGGGTCCTATAATTCACCCCTCCACTTT.

Only a few counts were recorded for this clone. The rearrangement joins TRBV27 to TRBJ2-7; the match to TRBD1 covers 7 bases. CDR3 length equals 15 residues. Germline V lookup: CDR1 MNHEY, CDR2 SMNVEV (reference sequence). J lost 3 bases, V lost 5 bases, and 10 bases had no gene match. CDR3 sequence: CASSIPGQNLYEQYF. The DNA of the CDR3 is TGTGCCAGCAGTATCCCGGGACAGAACCTCTACGAGCAGTACTTC.

V is TRBV27 and J is TRBJ2-7; the D gene is possibly TRBD1 (6 bases). This CDR3 comprises 13 residues. Trimming removed 6 bases at V and 3 bases at J, with 12 bases between. CDR1 is MNHEY, CDR2 SMNVEV, per germline (reference sequence). CDR3 amino acids: CASRRTARYEQYF. The CDR3 coding sequence is TGTGCCAGCAGGAGGACAGCCCGCTACGAGCAGTACTTC.

J is TRBJ1-5 and V is TRBV15; the D gene is possibly TRBD1 (5 bases). This CDR3 comprises 14 residues. Germline V gives CDR1 LNHNV, CDR2 YYDKDF (reference sequence). V was shortened by 3 bases and J by 4 bases, with 10 bases between the two germline ends. The CDR3 here is CATSSPQGNQPQHF. CDR3 nucleotide sequence: TGTGCCACCAGCAGTCCTCAGGGTAATCAGCCCCAGCATTTT.

The genes are TRBV11-2 and TRBJ1-4, with 7 bases that match TRBD1. J was trimmed by 8 bases and V by 4 bases; bases with no gene match: 7. There are 14 residues in the CDR3. Germline V gene data show CDR1 as SGHAT and CDR2 as FQNNGV. The CDR3: CASSSTGNGEKLFF. The DNA of the CDR3 is TGTGCCAGCAGCTCGACAGGGAATGGGGAAAAACTGTTTTTT. Full variable domain (remainder filled in from reference TRBV11-2 and TRBJ1-4): EAGVAQSPRYKIIEKRQSVAFWCNPISGHATLYWYQQILGQGPKLLIQFQNNGVVDDSQLPKDRFSAERLKGVDSTLKIQPAKLEDSAVYLCASSSTGNGEKLFFGSGTQLSVL.

The chain is built from TRBV29-1 and TRBJ1-2; no clear D gene. Germline V CDR1 and CDR2: SQVTM, ANQGSEA. This CDR3 comprises 12 residues. V was pared by 3 bases and J by 1 base, with 6 bases between. The CDR3 DNA follows: TGCAGCGTTGAGTGGAGTAACTATGGCTACACCTTC. The encoded protein is CSVEWSNYGYTF.

The chain is built from TRBV6-5 and TRBJ1-6; D might be TRBD1 (5 bases). Trimming shortened V by 7 bases and J by 10 bases, and 14 bases separated the two germline ends. Per the germline V gene, CDR1 is MNHEY and CDR2 is SVGAGI. CDR3 length: 13 amino acids. The CDR3 sequence is CASTADIRSPLHF. The DNA of the CDR3 is TGTGCCAGCACCGCGGACATCCGGTCACCCCTCCACTTT.

This clone was seen more than once but under ten times. The V and J genes are TRBV10-1 and TRBJ2-1; D unclear. Trimming removed 6 bases from V and 7 bases from J, with 10 bases in between. CDR3 length: 12 residues. Germline CDR1 is WNHNN and CDR2 is SYGVQD (reference sequence). CDR3 loop: CASSPTRNEQFF. The CDR3, as DNA: TGCGCCAGCAGCCCAACACGTAATGAGCAGTTCTTC.

The chain uses TRBV9 and TRBJ1-1, with D tentatively TRBD1 (5 bases). CDR3 length: 15 amino acids. V lost 0 bases and J lost 0, with 9 bases in between. Germline assignment: CDR1 SGDLS and CDR2 YYNGEE. CDR3 nucleotide sequence: TGTGCCAGCAGCGTAGGCGCGGGGGTGAACACTGAAGCTTTCTTT. This sequence encodes CASSVGAGVNTEAFF.

This chain links TRBV5-4 with TRBJ2-7, with TRBD2 matching over 8 bases. CDR3 length: 15 amino acids. Germline CDR1 is SGHNT and CDR2 is YYREEE (reference sequence). The junction had 7 bases not matched to a gene; V was cut back by 3 bases and J by 2 bases. CDR3 sequence reads: CASSSRGARAYEQYF. CDR3 coding DNA: TGTGCCAGCAGCTCGCGGGGGGCCCGGGCCTACGAGCAGTACTTC.

The chain has TRBV6-5 and TRBJ1-2; D is perhaps TRBD1 (5 bases). Germline assignment: CDR1 MNHEY and CDR2 SVGAGI. The CDR3 is made up of 15 amino acids. Trimming took off 6 bases at V and 7 bases at J, with 21 bases between the two ends. The DNA of the CDR3 is TGTGCCAGCAGCAACGGAAATCAGGGAATGTTTGGCTACACCTTC. The encoded protein is CASSNGNQGMFGYTF.

The chain combines TRBV6-5 with TRBJ1-3, with D unresolved. Trimming took 7 bases from V and 4 from J, leaving 11 bases between them. The CDR3 has 13 residues. Germline V gene data show CDR1 as MNHEY and CDR2 as SVGAGI. CDR3 sequence reads: CASTREYGNTIYF. CDR3 coding DNA: TGTGCCAGCACACGGGAATACGGAAACACCATATATTTT.

The chain recombines TRBV30 with TRBJ2-7, with TRBD2 identical over 12 bases. The junction had 8 bases not matched to a gene; V was cut back by 3 bases and J by 2 bases. This CDR3 has 16 amino acids. Germline assignment: CDR1 GTSNPN and CDR2 SVGIG (reference sequence). The CDR3 nucleotides read TGTGCCTGGAGGTCTTGGGCTAGCGGGAGGGCCTACGAGCAGTACTTC. Translated: CAWRSWASGRAYEQYF.

The chain joins TRBV4-1 to TRBJ2-3, with D possibly TRBD2 on 6 matching bases. Per germline, CDR1 MGHRA and CDR2 YSYEKL. Trimming left V 10 bases short and J 4 bases short, with 12 bases between. The CDR3 covers 12 residues. The CDR3 is CATRSGADTQYF. As DNA, the CDR3 is TGCGCCACCCGCTCGGGGGCAGATACGCAGTATTTT.

The chain carries TRBV10-1 and TRBJ2-1, with TRBD2 identical over 9 bases. V was clipped by 4 bases and J by 3 bases; unmatched bases: 10. Looked up from germline, CDR1 is WNHNN and CDR2 is SYGVQD (reference sequence). CDR3 length: 17 residues. The CDR3 region has the DNA TGCGCCAGCAGTGTAGCGGTGACTAGCGGACTCTACAATGAGCAGTTCTTC. This encodes CASSVAVTSGLYNEQFF.

The genes are TRBV30 and TRBJ1-2; D is uncertain. Germline V gives CDR1 GTSNPN, CDR2 SVGIG (reference sequence). With 0 bases removed from V and 4 bases from J, the gap between germline ends came to 6 bases. This CDR3 is 12 amino acids long. As DNA, the CDR3 is TGTGCCTGGAGTGTAAGCTCCTATGGCTACACCTTC. Its protein product is CAWSVSSYGYTF.

The DNA for the CDR3 is TGTGCCAGCAGTGAAGCGGCAGTCAATCAGCCCCAGCATTTT. It translates to CASSEAAVNQPQHF. This chain links TRBV6-1 with TRBJ1-5; no definite D call. Germline V gene sequence: CDR1 MNHNS, CDR2 SASEGT. Trimming took off 0 bases at V and 3 bases at J, with 6 bases between the two ends. The CDR3 has 14 amino acids.

This chain joins TRBV29-1 and TRBJ2-7; possibly TRBD1 for D (6 bases). Trimming removed 4 bases at V and 3 bases at J, with 13 bases between. The germline gives CDR1 SQVTM, CDR2 ANQGSEA. This CDR3 region has 13 residues. In DNA form, the CDR3 reads TGCAGCGTTGCTCCAGCGGACAGCTACGAGCAGTACTTC. As protein: CSVAPADSYEQYF.

V usage is TRBV30 and J usage is TRBJ1-5; D might be TRBD1 (6 bases). Deletions cut 0 bases from V and 7 bases from J, with 16 bases between. CDR3 size: 15 residues. From germline, CDR1 is GTSNPN and CDR2 SVGIG (reference sequence). The CDR3 coding sequence is TGTGCCTGGAGTGTTTGGGGGGGCTCTACGCAGCCCCAGCATTTT. Translating gives CAWSVWGGSTQPQHF. Together with reference TRBV30 and TRBJ1-5, the CDR3 gives the full variable domain: SQTIHQWPATLVQPVGSPLSLECTVEGTSNPNLYWYRQAAGRGLQLLFYSVGIGQISSEVPQNLSASRPQDRQFILSSKKLLLSDSGFYLCAWSVWGGSTQPQHFGDGTRLSIL.

V usage is TRBV6-6 and J usage is TRBJ2-1; TRBD2 matches at 8 bases. J lost 6 bases, V lost 7 bases, and 5 bases had no gene match. The CDR3 extends over 13 amino acids. Looked up from germline, CDR1 is MNHNY and CDR2 is SVGAGI (reference sequence). The CDR3 loop reads CASNNGLANEQFF. Here the CDR3 DNA reads TGTGCCAGCAACAACGGACTAGCCAATGAGCAGTTCTTC.

This clone was counted only a few times. This sequence joins TRBV7-9 and TRBJ2-5; no definite D call. Deletions cut 8 bases from V and 7 bases from J, with 17 bases between. The CDR3 covers 13 residues. Germline loops: CDR1 SEHNR, CDR2 FQNEAQ (reference sequence). In DNA form, the CDR3 reads TGTGCCAGCGGATCCTATACGGGTGGGACCCAGTACTTC. This translates into CASGSYTGGTQYF.

The chain is built from TRBV7-9 and TRBJ1-2; 7 nucleotides align to TRBD1. The V gene's germline CDR1 is SEHNR and CDR2 FQNEAQ (reference sequence). The CDR3 has 15 amino acids. V shed 2 bases, J shed 8 bases, and the junction held 11 bases outside the gene matches. For the CDR3, the DNA is TGTGCCAGCAGCTTATTAGGGGGCGCGGTTGGCGGCTACACCTTC. Translation: CASSLLGGAVGGYTF. The full variable domain, rest sourced from reference TRBV7-9 and TRBJ1-2, is DTGVSQNPRHKITKRGQNVTFRCDPISEHNRLYWYRQTLGQGPEFLTYFQNEAQLEKSRLLSDRFSAERPKGSFSTLEIQRTEQGDSAMYLCASSLLGGAVGGYTFGSGTRLTVV.

The chain has TRBV7-9 and TRBJ2-1, with 9 positions matching TRBD2. Unmatched junction bases numbered 7, after V lost 3 bases and J lost 7 bases. The germline CDR1 and CDR2 sequences are SEHNR and FQNEAQ (reference sequence). The CDR3 covers 15 residues. The CDR3 loop is CASSFLTSGRNEQFF. The CDR3 nucleotides read TGTGCCAGCAGCTTCCTAACTAGCGGGCGGAATGAGCAGTTCTTC. Drawing the rest from reference TRBV7-9 and TRBJ2-1, the complete variable domain is DTGVSQNPRHKITKRGQNVTFRCDPISEHNRLYWYRQTLGQGPEFLTYFQNEAQLEKSRLLSDRFSAERPKGSFSTLEIQRTEQGDSAMYLCASSFLTSGRNEQFFGPGTRLTVL.

The sample holds one count of this clone. V is TRBV25-1 and J is TRBJ2-5; D is possibly TRBD2 (5 bases). Germline V CDR1 and CDR2: MGHDK, SYGVNS. Trimming took off 3 bases at V and 5 bases at J, with 10 bases between the two ends. This CDR3 comprises 13 residues. The CDR3 region is CASSEGSSETQYF. CDR3 coding DNA: TGTGCCAGCAGTGAGGGGAGTTCGGAGACCCAGTACTTC.